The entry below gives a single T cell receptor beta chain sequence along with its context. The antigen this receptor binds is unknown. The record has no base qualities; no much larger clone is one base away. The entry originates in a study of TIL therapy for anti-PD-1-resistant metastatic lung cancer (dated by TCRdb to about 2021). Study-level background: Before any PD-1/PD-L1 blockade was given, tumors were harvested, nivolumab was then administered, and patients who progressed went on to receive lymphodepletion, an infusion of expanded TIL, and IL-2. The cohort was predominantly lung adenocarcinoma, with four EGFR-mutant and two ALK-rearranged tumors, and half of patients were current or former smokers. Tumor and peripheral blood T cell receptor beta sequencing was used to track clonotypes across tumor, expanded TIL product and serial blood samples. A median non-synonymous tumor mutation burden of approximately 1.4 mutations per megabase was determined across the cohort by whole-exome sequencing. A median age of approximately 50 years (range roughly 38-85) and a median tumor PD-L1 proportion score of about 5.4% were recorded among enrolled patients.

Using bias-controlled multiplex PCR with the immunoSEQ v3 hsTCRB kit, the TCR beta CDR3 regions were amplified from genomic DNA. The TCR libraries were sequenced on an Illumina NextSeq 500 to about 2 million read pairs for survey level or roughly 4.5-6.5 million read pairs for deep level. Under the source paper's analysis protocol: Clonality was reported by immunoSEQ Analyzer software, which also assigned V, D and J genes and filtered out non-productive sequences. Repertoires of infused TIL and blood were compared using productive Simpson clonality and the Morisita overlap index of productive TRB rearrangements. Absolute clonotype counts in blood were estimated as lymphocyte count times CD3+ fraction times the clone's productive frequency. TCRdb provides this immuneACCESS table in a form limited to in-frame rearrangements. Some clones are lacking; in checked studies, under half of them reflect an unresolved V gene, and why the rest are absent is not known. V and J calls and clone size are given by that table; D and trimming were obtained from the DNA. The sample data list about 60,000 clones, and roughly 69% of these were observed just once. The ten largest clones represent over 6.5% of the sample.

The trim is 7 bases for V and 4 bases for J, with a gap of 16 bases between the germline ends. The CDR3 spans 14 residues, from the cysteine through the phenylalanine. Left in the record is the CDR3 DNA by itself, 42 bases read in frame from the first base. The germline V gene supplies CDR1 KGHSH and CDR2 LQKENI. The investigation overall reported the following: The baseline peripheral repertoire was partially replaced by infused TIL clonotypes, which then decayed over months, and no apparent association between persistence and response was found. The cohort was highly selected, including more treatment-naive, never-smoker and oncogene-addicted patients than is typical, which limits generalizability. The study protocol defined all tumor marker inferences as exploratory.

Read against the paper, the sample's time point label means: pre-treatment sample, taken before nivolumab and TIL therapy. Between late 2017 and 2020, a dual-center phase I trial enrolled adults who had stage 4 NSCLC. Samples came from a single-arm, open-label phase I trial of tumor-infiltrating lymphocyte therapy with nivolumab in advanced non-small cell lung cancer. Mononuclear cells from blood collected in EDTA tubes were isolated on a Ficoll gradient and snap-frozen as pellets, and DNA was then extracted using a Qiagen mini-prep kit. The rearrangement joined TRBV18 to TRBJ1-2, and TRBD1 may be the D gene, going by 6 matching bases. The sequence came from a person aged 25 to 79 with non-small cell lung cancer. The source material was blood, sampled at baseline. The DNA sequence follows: TGTGCCAGCTTGCCTCCGGACAGCGCCTATGGCTACACCTTC. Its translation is CASLPPDSAYGYTF.